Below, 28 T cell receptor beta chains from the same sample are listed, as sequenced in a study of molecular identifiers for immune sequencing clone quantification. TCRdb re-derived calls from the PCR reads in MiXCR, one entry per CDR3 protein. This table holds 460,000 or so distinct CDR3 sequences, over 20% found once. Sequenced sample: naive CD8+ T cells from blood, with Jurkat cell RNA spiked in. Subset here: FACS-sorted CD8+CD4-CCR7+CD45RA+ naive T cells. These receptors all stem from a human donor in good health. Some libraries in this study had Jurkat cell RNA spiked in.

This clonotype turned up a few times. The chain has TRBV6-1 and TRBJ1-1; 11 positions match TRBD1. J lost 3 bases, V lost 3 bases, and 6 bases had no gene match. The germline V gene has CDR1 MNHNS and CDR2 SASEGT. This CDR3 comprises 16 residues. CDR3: CASSEDRGLWDTEAFF. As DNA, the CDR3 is TGTGCCAGCAGTGAGGACAGGGGGCTCTGGGACACTGAAGCTTTCTTT.

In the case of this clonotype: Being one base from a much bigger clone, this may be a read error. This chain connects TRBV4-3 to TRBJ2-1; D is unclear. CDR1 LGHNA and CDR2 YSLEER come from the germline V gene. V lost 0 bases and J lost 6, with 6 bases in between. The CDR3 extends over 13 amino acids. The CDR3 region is CASSQDRANEQFF. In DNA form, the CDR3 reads TGCGCCAGCAGCCAAGATCGGGCCAATGAGCAGTTCTTC.

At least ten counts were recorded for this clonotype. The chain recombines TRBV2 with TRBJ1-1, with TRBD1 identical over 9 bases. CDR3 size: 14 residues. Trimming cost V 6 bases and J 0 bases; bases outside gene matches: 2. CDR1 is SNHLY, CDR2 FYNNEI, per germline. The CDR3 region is CASRDRGMNTEAFF. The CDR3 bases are TGTGCCAGCAGGGACAGGGGCATGAACACTGAAGCTTTCTTT.

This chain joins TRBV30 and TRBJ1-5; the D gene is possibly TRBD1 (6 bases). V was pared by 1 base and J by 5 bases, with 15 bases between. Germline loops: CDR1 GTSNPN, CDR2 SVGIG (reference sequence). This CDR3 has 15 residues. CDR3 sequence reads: CAWSDLWGLDQPQHF. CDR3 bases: TGTGCCTGGAGTGACCTTTGGGGGCTAGATCAGCCCCAGCATTTT.

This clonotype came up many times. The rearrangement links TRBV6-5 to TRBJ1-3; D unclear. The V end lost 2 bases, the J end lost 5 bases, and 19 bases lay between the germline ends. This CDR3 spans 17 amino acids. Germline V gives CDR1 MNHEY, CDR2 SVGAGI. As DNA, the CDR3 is TGTGCCAGCAGTTACCACTCGGGCGTGTTCGGCCGAAACACCATATATTTT. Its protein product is CASSYHSGVFGRNTIYF.

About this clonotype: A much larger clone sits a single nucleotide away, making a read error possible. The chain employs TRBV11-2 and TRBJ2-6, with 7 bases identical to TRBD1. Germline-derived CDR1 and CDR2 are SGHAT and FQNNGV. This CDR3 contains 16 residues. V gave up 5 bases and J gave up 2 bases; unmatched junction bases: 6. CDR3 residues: CASSPGQIPGANVLTF. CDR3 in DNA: TGTGCCAGCAGCCCGGGACAGATCCCTGGGGCCAACGTCCTGACTTTC.

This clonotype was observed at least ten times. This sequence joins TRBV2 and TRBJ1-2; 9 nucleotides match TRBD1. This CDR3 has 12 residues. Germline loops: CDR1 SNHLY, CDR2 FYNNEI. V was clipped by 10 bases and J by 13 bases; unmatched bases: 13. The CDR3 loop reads CATESGQGLSTF. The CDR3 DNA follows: TGTGCCACCGAATCTGGACAGGGGTTATCCACCTTC.

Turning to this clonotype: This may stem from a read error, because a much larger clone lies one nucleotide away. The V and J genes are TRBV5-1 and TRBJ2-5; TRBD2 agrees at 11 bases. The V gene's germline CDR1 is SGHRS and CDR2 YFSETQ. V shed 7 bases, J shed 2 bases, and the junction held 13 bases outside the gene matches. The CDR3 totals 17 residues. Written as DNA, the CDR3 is TGCGCCAGCCGCCCCGGAAGACTAGCGGGGACGCAAGAGACCCAGTACTTC. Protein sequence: CASRPGRLAGTQETQYF.

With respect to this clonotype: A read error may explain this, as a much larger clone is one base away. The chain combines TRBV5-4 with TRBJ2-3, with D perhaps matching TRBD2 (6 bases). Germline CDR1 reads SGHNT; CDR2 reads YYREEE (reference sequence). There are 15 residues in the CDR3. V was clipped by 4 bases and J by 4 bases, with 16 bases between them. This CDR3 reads CASSQWGEVADTQYF. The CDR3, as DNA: TGTGCCAGCAGCCAATGGGGGGAAGTCGCAGATACGCAGTATTTT.

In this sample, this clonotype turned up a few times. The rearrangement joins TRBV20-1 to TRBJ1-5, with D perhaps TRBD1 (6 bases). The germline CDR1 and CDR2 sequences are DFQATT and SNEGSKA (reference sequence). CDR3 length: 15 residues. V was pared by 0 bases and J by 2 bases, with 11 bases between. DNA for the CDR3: TGCAGTGCTAGAGACCGGGACACTCGCAATCAGCCCCAGCATTTT. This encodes CSARDRDTRNQPQHF.

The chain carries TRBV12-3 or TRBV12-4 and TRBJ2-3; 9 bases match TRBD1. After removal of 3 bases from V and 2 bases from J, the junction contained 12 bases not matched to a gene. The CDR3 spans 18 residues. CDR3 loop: CASSFRGQGPLDTDTQYF. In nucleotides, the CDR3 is TGTGCCAGCAGTTTCCGGGGACAGGGCCCGCTGGACACAGATACGCAGTATTTT.

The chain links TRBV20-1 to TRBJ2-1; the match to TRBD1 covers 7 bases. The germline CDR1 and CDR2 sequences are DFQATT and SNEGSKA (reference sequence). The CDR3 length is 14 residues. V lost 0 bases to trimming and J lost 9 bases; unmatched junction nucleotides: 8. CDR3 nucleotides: TGCAGTGCTAGAGACGACCGAGGGGGCGTTGAGCAGTTCTTC. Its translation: CSARDDRGGVEQFF.

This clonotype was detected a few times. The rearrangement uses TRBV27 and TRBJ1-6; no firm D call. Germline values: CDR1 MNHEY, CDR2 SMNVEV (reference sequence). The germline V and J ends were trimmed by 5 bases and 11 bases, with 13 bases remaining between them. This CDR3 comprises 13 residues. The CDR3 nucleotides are TGTGCCAGCAGTCCTTACCCAAGTGCACCCCTCCACTTT. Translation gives CASSPYPSAPLHF.

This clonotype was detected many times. The CDR3 coding sequence is TGTGCCAGCAGCTTAGATGGCATGGTGACTGAAGCTTTCTTT. Translated: CASSLDGMVTEAFF. This chain connects TRBV7-9 to TRBJ1-1; D is ambiguous. This CDR3 has 14 residues. V shed 1 base and J shed 5 bases, with 11 bases lying between them. Germline-derived CDR1 and CDR2 are SEHNR and FQNEAQ (reference sequence).

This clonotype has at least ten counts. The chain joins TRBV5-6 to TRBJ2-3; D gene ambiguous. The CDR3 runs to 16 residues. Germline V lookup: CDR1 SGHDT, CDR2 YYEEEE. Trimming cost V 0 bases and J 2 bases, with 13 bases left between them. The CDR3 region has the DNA TGTGCCAGCAGCTTGGTTTCGCCGCTGAACACAGATACGCAGTATTTT. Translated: CASSLVSPLNTDTQYF.

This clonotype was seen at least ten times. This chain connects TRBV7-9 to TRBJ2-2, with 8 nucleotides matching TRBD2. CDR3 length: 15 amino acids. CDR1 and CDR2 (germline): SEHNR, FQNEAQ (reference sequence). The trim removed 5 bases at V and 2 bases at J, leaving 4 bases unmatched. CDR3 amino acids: CASSALADNTGELFF. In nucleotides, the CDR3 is TGTGCCAGCAGCGCACTAGCGGATAACACCGGGGAGCTGTTTTTT.

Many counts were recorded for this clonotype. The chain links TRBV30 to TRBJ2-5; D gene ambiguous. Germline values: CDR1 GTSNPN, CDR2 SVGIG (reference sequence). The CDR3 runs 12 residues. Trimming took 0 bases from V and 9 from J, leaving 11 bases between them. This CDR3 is CAWSVGSSPQYF. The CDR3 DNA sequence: TGTGCCTGGAGTGTCGGGTCGAGCCCCCAGTACTTC.

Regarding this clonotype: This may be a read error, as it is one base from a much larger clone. CDR3 loop: CASSGTSGVSRELFF. As DNA, the CDR3 is TGTGCCAGCAGCGGGACTAGCGGGGTCTCCAGGGAGCTGTTTTTT. The rearrangement links TRBV7-9 to TRBJ2-2; 13 nucleotides match TRBD2. The CDR3 contains 15 residues. Germline lookup yields CDR1 SEHNR and CDR2 FQNEAQ (reference sequence). V was pared by 5 bases and J by 9 bases, with 6 bases of the junction left unmatched.

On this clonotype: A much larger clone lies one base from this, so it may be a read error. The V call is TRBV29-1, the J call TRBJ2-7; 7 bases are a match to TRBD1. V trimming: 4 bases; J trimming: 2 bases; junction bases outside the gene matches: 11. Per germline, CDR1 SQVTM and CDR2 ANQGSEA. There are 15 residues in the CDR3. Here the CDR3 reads CSVGGGYGTAYEQYF. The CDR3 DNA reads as TGCAGCGTTGGAGGCGGGTACGGGACAGCCTACGAGCAGTACTTC.

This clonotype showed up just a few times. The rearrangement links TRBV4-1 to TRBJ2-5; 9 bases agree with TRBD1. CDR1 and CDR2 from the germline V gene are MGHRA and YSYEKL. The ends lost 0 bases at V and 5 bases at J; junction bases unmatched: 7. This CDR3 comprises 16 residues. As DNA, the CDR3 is TGCGCCAGCAGCCAAGAAAGACAGGGGGTATGGGAGACCCAGTACTTC. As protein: CASSQERQGVWETQYF.

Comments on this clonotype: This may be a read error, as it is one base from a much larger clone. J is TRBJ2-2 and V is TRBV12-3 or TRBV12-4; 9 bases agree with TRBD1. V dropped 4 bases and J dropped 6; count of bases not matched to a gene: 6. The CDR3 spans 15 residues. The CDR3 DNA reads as TGTGCCAGCAGTTCCGGGACAGGGACGGCCGGGGAGCTGTTTTTT. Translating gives CASSSGTGTAGELFF.

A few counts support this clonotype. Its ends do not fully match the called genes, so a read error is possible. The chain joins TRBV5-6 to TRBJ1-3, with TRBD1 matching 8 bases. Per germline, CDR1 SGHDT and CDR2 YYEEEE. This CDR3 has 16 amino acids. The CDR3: CASTLETGDSGNTIYF. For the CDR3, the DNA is TGTGCCAGCACCTTGGAGACAGGGGACTCTGGAAACACCATATATTTT.

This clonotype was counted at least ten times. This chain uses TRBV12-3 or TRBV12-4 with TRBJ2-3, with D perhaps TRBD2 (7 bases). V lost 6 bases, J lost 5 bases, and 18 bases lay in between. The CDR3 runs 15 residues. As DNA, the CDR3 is TGTGCCAGCAGCTCAGATGGCGGGGGCATAGATACGCAGTATTTT. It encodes CASSSDGGGIDTQYF.

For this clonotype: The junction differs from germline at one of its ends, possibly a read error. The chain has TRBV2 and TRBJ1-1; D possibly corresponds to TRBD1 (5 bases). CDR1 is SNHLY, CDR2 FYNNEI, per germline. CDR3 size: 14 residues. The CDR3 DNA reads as TGTGCCTGCAGCCCAGGGCCCATGGTCGCTGAAGCTTTCTTT. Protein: CACSPGPMVAEAFF.

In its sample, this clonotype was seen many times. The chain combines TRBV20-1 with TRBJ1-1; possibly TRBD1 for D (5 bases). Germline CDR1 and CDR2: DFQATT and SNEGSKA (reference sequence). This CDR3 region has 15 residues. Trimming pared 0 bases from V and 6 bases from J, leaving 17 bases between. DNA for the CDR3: TGCAGTGCTAGAGATTCAGAGGGGAAAGGCTCTGAAGCTTTCTTT. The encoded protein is CSARDSEGKGSEAFF.

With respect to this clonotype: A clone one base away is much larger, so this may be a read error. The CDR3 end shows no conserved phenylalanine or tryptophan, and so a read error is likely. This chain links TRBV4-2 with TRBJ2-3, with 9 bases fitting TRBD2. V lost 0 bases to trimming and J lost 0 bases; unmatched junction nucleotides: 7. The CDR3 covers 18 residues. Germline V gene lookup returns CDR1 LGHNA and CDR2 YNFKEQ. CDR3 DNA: TGTGCCAGCAGCCAAGATACCGCTAGCGGGATAAGCACAGATACGCAGTATTTG. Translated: CASSQDTASGISTDTQYL.

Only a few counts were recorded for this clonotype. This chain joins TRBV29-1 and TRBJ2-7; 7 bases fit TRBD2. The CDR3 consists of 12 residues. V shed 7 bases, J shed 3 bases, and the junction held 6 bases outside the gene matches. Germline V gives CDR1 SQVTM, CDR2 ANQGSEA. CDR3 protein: CSAWGGGYEQYF. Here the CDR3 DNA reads TGCAGCGCGTGGGGGGGAGGCTACGAGCAGTACTTC.

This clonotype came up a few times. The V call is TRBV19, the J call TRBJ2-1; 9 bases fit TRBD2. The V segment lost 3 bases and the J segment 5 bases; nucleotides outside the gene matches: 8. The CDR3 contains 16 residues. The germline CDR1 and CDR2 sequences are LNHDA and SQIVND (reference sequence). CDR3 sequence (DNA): TGTGCCAGTAGTATTTTTAGCGGGGGAAACGACAATGAGCAGTTCTTC. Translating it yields CASSIFSGGNDNEQFF. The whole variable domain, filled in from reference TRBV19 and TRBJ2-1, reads DGGITQSPKYLFRKEGQNVTLSCEQNLNHDAMYWYRQDPGQGLRLIYYSQIVNDFQKGDIAEGYSVSREKKESFPLTVTSAQKNPTAFYLCASSIFSGGNDNEQFFGPGTRLTVL.